This T cell receptor beta chain was profiled in a study of early T cells in non-severe SARS-CoV-2 infection. MiXCR was run by TCRdb on the 5' RACE reads, yielding one entry per CDR3 protein. The repertoire holds more than 45,000 distinct CDR3 sequences, with about 7.7% as singletons. This clonotype turned up a few times. CDR3 size: 13 residues. Trimming removed 2 bases from V and 0 bases from J, with 6 bases in between. Looked up from germline, CDR1 is DFQATT and CDR2 is SNEGSKA (reference sequence). Sample: whole blood. The chain carries TRBV20-1 and TRBJ2-3, with D unclear. The TCR comes from an adult who was a healthcare worker with PCR-confirmed SARS-CoV-2 infection or an uninfected control (not recorded which). The CDR3 loop reads CSARKTSTDTQYF. The CDR3, as DNA: TGCAGTGCTAGAAAGACTAGCACAGATACGCAGTATTTT.